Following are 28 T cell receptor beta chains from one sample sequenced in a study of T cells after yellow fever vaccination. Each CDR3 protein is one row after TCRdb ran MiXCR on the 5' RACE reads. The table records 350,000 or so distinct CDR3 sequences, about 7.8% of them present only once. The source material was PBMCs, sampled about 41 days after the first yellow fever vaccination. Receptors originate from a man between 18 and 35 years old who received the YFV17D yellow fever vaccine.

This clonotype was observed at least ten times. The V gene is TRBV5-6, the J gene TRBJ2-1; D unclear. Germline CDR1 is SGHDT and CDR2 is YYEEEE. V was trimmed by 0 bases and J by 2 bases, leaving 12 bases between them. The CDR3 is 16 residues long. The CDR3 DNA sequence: TGTGCCAGCAGCTTGGCCAAGGGATCCACCTACAATGAGCAGTTCTTC. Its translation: CASSLAKGSTYNEQFF.

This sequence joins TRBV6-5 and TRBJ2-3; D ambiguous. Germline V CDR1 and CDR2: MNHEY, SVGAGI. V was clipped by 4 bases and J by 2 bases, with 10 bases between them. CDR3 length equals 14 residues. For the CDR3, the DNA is TGTGCCAGCAGTTCGGCAGAAACCACAGATACGCAGTATTTT. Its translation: CASSSAETTDTQYF.

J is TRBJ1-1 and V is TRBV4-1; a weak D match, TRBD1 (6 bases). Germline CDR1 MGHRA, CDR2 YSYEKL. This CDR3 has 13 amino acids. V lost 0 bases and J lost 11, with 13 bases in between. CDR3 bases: TGCGCCAGCAGCCAAGAGAGGCAGGGGAGGGCTTTCTTT. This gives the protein CASSQERQGRAFF.

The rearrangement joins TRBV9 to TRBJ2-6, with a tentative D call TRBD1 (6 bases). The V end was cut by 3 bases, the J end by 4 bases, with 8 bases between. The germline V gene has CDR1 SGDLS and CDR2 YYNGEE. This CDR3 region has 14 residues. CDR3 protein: CASSDRAGANVLTF. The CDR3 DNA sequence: TGTGCCAGCAGCGACAGGGCCGGGGCCAACGTCCTGACTTTC.

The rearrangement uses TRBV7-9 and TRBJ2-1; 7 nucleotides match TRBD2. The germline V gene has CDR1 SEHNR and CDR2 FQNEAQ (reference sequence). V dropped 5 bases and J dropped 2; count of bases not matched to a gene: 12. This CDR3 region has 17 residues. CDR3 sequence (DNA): TGTGCCAGCAGCCCCCGGACTAGAATGAGGACCTACAATGAGCAGTTCTTC. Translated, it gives CASSPRTRMRTYNEQFF. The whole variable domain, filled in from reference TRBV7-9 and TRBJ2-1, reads DTGVSQNPRHKITKRGQNVTFRCDPISEHNRLYWYRQTLGQGPEFLTYFQNEAQLEKSRLLSDRFSAERPKGSFSTLEIQRTEQGDSAMYLCASSPRTRMRTYNEQFFGPGTRLTVL.

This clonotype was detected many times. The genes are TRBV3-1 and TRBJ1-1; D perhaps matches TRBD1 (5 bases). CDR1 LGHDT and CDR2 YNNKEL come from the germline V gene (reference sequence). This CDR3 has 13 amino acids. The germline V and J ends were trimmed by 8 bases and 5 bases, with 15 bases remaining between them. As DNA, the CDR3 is TGTGCCAGCGGCTTTGGCAGGACAACTGAAGCTTTCTTT. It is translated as CASGFGRTTEAFF.

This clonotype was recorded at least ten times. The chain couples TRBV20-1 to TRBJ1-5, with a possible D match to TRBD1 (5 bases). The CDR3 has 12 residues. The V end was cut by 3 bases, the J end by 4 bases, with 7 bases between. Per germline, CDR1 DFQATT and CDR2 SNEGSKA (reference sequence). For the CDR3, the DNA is TGCAGTGCTAGCGGGGGGAATCAGCCCCAGCATTTT. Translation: CSASGGNQPQHF.

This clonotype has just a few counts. CDR3 bases: TGCGCCAGCAGCTTGTCACGCGCGAACACCGGGGAGCTGTTTTTT. Encoded protein: CASSLSRANTGELFF. This chain links TRBV5-1 with TRBJ2-2; D call uncertain. Germline CDR1 is SGHRS and CDR2 is YFSETQ. The V gene lost 1 base and the J gene lost 0 bases, with 7 bases spanning the gap. The CDR3 consists of 15 residues.

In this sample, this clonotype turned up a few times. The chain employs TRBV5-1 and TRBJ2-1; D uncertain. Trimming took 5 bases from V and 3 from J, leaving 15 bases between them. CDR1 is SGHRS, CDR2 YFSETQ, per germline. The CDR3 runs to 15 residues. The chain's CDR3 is CASSHPAGRYNEQFF. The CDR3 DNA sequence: TGCGCCAGCAGTCATCCGGCCGGCCGCTACAATGAGCAGTTCTTC. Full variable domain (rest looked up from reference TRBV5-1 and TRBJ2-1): KAGVTQTPRYLIKTRGQQVTLSCSPISGHRSVSWYQQTPGQGLQFLFEYFSETQRNKGNFPGRFSGRQFSNSRSEMNVSTLELGDSALYLCASSHPAGRYNEQFFGPGTRLTVL.

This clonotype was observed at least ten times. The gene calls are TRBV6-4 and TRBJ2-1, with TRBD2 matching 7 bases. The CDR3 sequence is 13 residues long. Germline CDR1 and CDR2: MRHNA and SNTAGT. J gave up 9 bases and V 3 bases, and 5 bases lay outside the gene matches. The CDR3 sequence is CASSDTSVSEQFF. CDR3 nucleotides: TGTGCCAGCAGTGATACTAGCGTTTCTGAGCAGTTCTTC.

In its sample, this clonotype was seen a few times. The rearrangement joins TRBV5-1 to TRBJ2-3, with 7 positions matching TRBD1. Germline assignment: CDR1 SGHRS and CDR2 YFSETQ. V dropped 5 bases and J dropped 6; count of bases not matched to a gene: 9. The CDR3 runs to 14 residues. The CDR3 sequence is CASRPWTGVDTQYF. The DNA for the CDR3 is TGCGCCAGCAGACCCTGGACAGGTGTGGATACGCAGTATTTT.

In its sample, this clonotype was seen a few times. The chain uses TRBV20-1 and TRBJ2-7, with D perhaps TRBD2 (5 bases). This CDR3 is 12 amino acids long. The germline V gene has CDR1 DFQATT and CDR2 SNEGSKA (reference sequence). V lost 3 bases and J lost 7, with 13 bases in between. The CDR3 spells CSARGEGWEQYF. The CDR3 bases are TGCAGTGCTAGGGGTGAGGGATGGGAGCAGTACTTC.

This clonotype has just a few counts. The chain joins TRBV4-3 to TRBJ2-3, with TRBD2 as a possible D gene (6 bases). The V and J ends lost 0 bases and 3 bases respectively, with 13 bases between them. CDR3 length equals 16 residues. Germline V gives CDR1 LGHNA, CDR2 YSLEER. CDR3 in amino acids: CASSQEWGVGTDTQYF. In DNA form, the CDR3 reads TGCGCCAGCAGCCAAGAATGGGGGGTAGGAACAGATACGCAGTATTTT.

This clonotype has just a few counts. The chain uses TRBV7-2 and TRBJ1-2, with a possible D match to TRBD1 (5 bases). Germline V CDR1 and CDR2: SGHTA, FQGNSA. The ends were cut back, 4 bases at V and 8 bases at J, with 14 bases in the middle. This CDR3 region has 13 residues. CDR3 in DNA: TGTGCCAGCAGCTCAAGGGTGGGGGGAGGCTACACCTTC. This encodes CASSSRVGGGYTF.

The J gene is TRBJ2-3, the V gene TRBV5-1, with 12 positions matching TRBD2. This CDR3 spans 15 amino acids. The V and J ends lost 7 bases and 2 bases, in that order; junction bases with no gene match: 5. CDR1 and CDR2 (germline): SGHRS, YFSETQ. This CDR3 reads CASFLAGGHTDTQYF. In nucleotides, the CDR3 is TGCGCCAGCTTTCTAGCGGGGGGGCACACAGATACGCAGTATTTT.

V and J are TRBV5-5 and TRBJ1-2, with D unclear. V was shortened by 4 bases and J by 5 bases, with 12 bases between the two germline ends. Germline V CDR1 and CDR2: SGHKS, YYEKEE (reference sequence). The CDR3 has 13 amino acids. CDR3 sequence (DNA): TGTGCCAGCAGCATTATAACGGGATATGGCTACACCTTC. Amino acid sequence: CASSIITGYGYTF.

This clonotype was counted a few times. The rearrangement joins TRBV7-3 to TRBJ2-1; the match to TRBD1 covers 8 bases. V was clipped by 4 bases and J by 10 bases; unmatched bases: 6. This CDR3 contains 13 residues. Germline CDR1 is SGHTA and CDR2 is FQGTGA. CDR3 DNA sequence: TGTGCCAGCAGCTCGGACAGGGCAAGGGAGCAGTTCTTC. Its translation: CASSSDRAREQFF. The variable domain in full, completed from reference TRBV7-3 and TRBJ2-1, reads GAGVSQTPSNKVTEKGKYVELRCDPISGHTALYWYRQSLGQGPEFLIYFQGTGAADDSGLPNDRFFAVRPEGSVSTLKIQRTERGDSAVYLCASSSDRAREQFFGPGTRLTVL.

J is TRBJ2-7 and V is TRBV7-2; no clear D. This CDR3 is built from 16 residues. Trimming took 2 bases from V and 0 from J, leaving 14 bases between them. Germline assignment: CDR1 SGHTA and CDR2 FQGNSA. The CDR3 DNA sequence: TGTGCCAGCAGCTTACTTAACACAGTACCCTCCTACGAGCAGTACTTC. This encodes CASSLLNTVPSYEQYF. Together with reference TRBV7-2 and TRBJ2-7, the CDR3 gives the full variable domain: GAGVSQSPSNKVTEKGKDVELRCDPISGHTALYWYRQSLGQGLEFLIYFQGNSAPDKSGLPSDRFSAERTGGSVSTLTIQRTQQEDSAVYLCASSLLNTVPSYEQYFGPGTRLTVT.

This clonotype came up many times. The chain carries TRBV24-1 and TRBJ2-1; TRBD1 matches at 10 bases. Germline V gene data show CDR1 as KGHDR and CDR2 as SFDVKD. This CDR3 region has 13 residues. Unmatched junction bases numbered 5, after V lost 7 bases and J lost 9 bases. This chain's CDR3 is CATRGTGDGEQFF. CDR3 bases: TGTGCCACCAGGGGGACAGGGGACGGTGAGCAGTTCTTC.

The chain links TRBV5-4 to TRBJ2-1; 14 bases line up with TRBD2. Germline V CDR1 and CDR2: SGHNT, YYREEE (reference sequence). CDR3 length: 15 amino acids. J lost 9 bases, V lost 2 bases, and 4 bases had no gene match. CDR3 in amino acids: CASSFGGLAGVEQFF. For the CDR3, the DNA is TGTGCCAGCAGCTTCGGGGGACTAGCGGGGGTTGAGCAGTTCTTC.

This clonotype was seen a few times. The CDR3 DNA is TGCAGTGCTAGAGAGGGACTGGGGGAAGGCTACACCTTC. Its protein product is CSAREGLGEGYTF. The chain recombines TRBV20-1 with TRBJ1-2, with D possibly matching TRBD1 (5 bases). This CDR3 has 13 amino acids. Trimming removed 0 bases from V and 8 bases from J, with 13 bases in between. Looked up from germline, CDR1 is DFQATT and CDR2 is SNEGSKA (reference sequence).

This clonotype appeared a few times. CDR3 region: CASSPRLAGPLETQYF. The CDR3 DNA sequence: TGTGCCAGTAGTCCCAGACTAGCGGGGCCGCTAGAGACCCAGTACTTC. The chain carries TRBV19 and TRBJ2-5; 11 positions agree with TRBD2. The CDR3 extends over 16 amino acids. CDR1 and CDR2 (germline): LNHDA, SQIVND (reference sequence). Trimming took 5 bases from V and 4 from J; bases not matched to a gene: 9.

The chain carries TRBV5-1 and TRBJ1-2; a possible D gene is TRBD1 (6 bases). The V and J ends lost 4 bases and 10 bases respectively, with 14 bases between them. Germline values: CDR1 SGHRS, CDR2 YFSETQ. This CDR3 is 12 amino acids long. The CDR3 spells CASSHPGQFYTF. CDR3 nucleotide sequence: TGCGCCAGCAGCCACCCAGGACAGTTCTACACCTTC. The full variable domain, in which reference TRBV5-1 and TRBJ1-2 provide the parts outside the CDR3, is KAGVTQTPRYLIKTRGQQVTLSCSPISGHRSVSWYQQTPGQGLQFLFEYFSETQRNKGNFPGRFSGRQFSNSRSEMNVSTLELGDSALYLCASSHPGQFYTFGSGTRLTVV.

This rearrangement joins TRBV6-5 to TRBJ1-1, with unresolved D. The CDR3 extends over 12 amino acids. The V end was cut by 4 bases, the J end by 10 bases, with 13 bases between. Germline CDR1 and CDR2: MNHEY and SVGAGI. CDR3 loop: CASSSLRWGAFF. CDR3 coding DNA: TGTGCCAGCAGTTCCCTTAGGTGGGGAGCTTTCTTT.

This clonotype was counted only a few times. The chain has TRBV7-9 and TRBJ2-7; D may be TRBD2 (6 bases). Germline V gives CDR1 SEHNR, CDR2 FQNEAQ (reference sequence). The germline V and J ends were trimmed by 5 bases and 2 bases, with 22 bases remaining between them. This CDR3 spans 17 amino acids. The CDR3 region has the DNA TGTGCCAGCAGCCCGCGGATTGGGGGGACGGCGACCTACGAGCAGTACTTC. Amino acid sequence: CASSPRIGGTATYEQYF.

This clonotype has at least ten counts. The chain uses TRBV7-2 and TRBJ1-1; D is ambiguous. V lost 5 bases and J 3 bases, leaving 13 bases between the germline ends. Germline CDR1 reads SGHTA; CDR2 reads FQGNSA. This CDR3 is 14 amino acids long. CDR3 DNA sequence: TGTGCCAGCAGCCCCCGCACGGGTGACACTGAAGCTTTCTTT. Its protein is CASSPRTGDTEAFF.

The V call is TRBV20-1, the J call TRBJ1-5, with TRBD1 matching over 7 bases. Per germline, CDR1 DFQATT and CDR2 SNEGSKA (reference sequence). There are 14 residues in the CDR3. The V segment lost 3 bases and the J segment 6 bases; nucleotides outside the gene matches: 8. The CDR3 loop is CSASRGLLSQPQHF. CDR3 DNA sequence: TGCAGTGCTAGTAGGGGGCTCCTGAGTCAGCCCCAGCATTTT.

The CDR3 loop reads CSAKGGVPGELFF. DNA for the CDR3: TGCAGTGCTAAGGGAGGGGTCCCCGGGGAGCTGTTTTTT. This rearrangement joins TRBV20-1 to TRBJ2-2; 7 nucleotides agree with TRBD2. The CDR3 has 13 residues. The germline V gene encodes CDR1 DFQATT and CDR2 SNEGSKA (reference sequence). V was pared by 4 bases and J by 6 bases, with 5 bases of the junction left unmatched.